This T cell receptor (beta chain) was recorded in a study of CD8+ T cells in alopecia areata. Investigators isolated RNA and reverse transcribed it into cDNA to act as the sequencing template. TCRdb keeps only in-frame clones here, not all; method: immunoSEQ multiplex PCR. The sample lists about 110,000 clones, under 60% occurring once. Remarks on this clone: The antigen is not known.

The CDR3 consists of 16 residues. The ends were cut back, 5 bases at V and 1 base at J, with 17 bases in the middle. In germline, CDR1 is MNHEY, CDR2 SMNVEV (reference sequence). The study's findings and limits: Against the mouse data, patients shared TCRs less clearly, possibly for HLA reasons.

What was sequenced was NKG2D-low CD8+ T cells sorted from blood. The chain employs TRBV27 and TRBJ1-1, with D perhaps matching TRBD1 (5 bases). The sequence was collected from a human donor with alopecia areata. CDR3 sequence reads: CASSMLTGTRNTEAFF. In DNA form, the CDR3 reads TGTGCCAGCAGTATGCTAACCGGGACCAGGAACACTGAAGCTTTCTTT.